This T cell receptor (beta chain) emerged from a study of blood T cell repertoires in COVID-19. Across the study: From T cells, B-cell-depleted T cells, or PBMCs came the material, which was cDNA or gDNA.

The germline gives CDR1 LGHNA, CDR2 YSLEER. The CDR3 is 16 residues long. J was trimmed by 1 base and V by 4 bases; bases with no gene match: 9. Clones were read by immunoSEQ multiplex PCR, and TCRdb kept only the in-frame ones, dropping some. The sample has about 280,000 clones, 85% seen once. Researchers sorted participants into cohorts using their self-reported clinical history. Recovered status in Cohort 3 required two negative PCRs, clearance, or symptom resolution. Specimen: PBMCs or T cells enriched from blood (not recorded which). This receptor was obtained from a woman in her forties or fifties who had recovered from COVID-19. The rearrangement uses TRBV4-3 and TRBJ1-2; 7 nucleotides line up with TRBD1. The CDR3 protein is CASSPAWTGDNYGYTF. In DNA form, the CDR3 reads TGCGCCAGCAGCCCTGCCTGGACAGGAGATAACTATGGCTACACCTTC.